This TCR beta chain was documented in a study of beta chain features in type 1 diabetes. Study-wide findings and caveats: The VDJ junctions of type 1 diabetes patients carried fewer insertions and more deletions.

The CDR3 is 15 residues long. The germline V gene has CDR1 MDHEN and CDR2 SYDVKM. V lost 6 bases and J lost 8, with 20 bases in between. The sequenced template was cDNA made from the entire isolated RNA. Generated by immunoSEQ multiplex PCR, the TCRdb table keeps only in-frame clones and is missing some. The sample shows under 950,000 clones, 15% to 20% of them seen only once. This clone was counted only a few times. What it binds is not known. The genes are TRBV28 and TRBJ2-1; D ambiguous. The sequence was collected from a woman between 18 and 30 years old in good health. The sample consisted of naive CD4+ T cells from blood. CDR3 residues: CASRSQVELGDEQFF. The CDR3, as DNA: TGTGCCAGCAGAAGCCAGGTGGAGCTAGGCGATGAGCAGTTCTTC.